This T cell receptor beta chain originates from a study of CD4 T cells in relation to SARS-CoV-2 and coronaviruses. Whole-study results and caveats: Samples before the pandemic and after infection were not matched within any donor. Memory recall responses, not primary responses primed in culture, are what the assay detects.

On this clone itself: The antigen is not known.

TCRdb's table, derived via immunoSEQ multiplex PCR, lists solely in-frame clones and lacks some. The sample has about 59,000 clones, roughly 85% seen once; the top ten hold 1.4%. CD4+ T cells from unexposed donors were obtained before the COVID-19 pandemic (2011-2018). Germline V gene sequence: CDR1 MNHEY, CDR2 SMNVEV (reference sequence). The CDR3 consists of 16 residues. Deletions cut 5 bases from V and 0 bases from J, with 14 bases between. The genes are TRBV27 and TRBJ1-5; TRBD1 might be the D (6 bases). The receptor's source is a human donor in good health. Sequenced sample: memory CD4+ T cells from PBMCs. CDR3 nucleotide sequence: TGTGCCAGCAGTCAAAGGGGGACGGTTAGCAATCAGCCCCAGCATTTT. It specifies CASSQRGTVSNQPQHF.